The 20 T cell receptor beta chains presented below share a single source sample, sequenced in a study of T-cell memory formation after mild COVID-19. TCRdb ran MiXCR on the 5' RACE reads and lists one entry per CDR3 protein. The profile covers roughly 130,000 distinct CDR3 sequences, with about a sixth appearing a single time and 4.5% to 5.5% taken by the ten largest. The sequenced material came from PBMCs or a T cell subset sorted from them (not recorded which). These receptors were taken from a man aged 18 to 29 who had mild COVID-19 (a few samples of this study predate the infection). Cell type and time point are not known.

This clonotype was picked up a small number of times. The chain joins TRBV20-1 to TRBJ2-3; unclear D gene. Trimming took 3 bases from V and 0 from J, leaving 4 bases between them. CDR1 is DFQATT, CDR2 SNEGSKA, per germline (reference sequence). This CDR3 is 12 amino acids long. This CDR3 reads CSASPSTDTQYF. Written as DNA, the CDR3 is TGCAGTGCTAGTCCTAGCACAGATACGCAGTATTTT.

This clonotype was seen only a few times. The chain has TRBV20-1 and TRBJ1-2; D perhaps matches TRBD1 (5 bases). CDR3 length equals 12 residues. The germline V and J ends were trimmed by 5 bases and 10 bases, with 17 bases remaining between them. Looked up from germline, CDR1 is DFQATT and CDR2 is SNEGSKA (reference sequence). In DNA, the CDR3 is TGCAGTGCTTTCCCGGGACGCCCCCACTACACCTTC. It yields the protein CSAFPGRPHYTF.

The rearrangement uses TRBV7-2 and TRBJ2-1, with 10 bases aligning to TRBD1. CDR3 length: 22 residues. With 0 bases clipped from V and 2 bases from J, the junction kept 19 bases outside the gene matches. Looked up from germline, CDR1 is SGHTA and CDR2 is FQGNSA. The CDR3 here is CASSLAQLLTGGPSSPYNEQFF. CDR3 sequence (DNA): TGTGCCAGCAGCTTAGCGCAGCTGTTGACAGGGGGCCCCTCATCCCCCTACAATGAGCAGTTCTTC.

This clonotype appeared a few times. This chain uses TRBV20-1 with TRBJ2-1, with TRBD2 matching 10 bases. Germline values: CDR1 DFQATT, CDR2 SNEGSKA (reference sequence). There are 14 residues in the CDR3. With V trimmed by 2 bases and J by 9 bases, 7 bases remained unmatched. The DNA for the CDR3 is TGCAGTGCTAGATTTGGGACTAGCGTTGGTGAGCAGTTCTTC. Protein: CSARFGTSVGEQFF.

This clonotype was picked up a small number of times. The V call is TRBV6-6, the J call TRBJ1-1, with D possibly TRBD1 on 5 matching bases. The germline V gene encodes CDR1 MNHNY and CDR2 SVGAGI (reference sequence). Trimming stripped 2 bases from V and 3 bases from J, with 10 bases between. The CDR3 extends over 14 amino acids. This chain's CDR3 is CASSYRDSYTEAFF. The CDR3, as DNA: TGTGCCAGCAGTTACCGTGACAGCTACACTGAAGCTTTCTTT.

This clonotype appeared a few times. V is TRBV2 and J is TRBJ2-3; D not resolved. This CDR3 is 14 amino acids long. CDR1 and CDR2 from the germline V gene are SNHLY and FYNNEI. V was cut by 5 bases and J by 2 bases, with 11 bases left in between. The CDR3 coding sequence is TGTGCCAGCAGTCGCATCTTGGACACAGATACGCAGTATTTT. Translating it yields CASSRILDTDTQYF.

J is TRBJ1-5 and V is TRBV6-5, with D unresolved. The V end was cut by 8 bases, the J end by 7 bases, with 24 bases between. CDR1 and CDR2 (germline): MNHEY, SVGAGI. The CDR3 is made up of 16 amino acids. CDR3 residues: CASGDGVGGVGQPQHF. The CDR3 nucleotides read TGTGCCAGCGGTGACGGGGTCGGTGGGGTAGGACAGCCCCAGCATTTT.

This clonotype was seen only a few times. This chain links TRBV7-2 with TRBJ1-2, with D hard to call. Germline V lookup: CDR1 SGHTA, CDR2 FQGNSA. The CDR3 totals 14 residues. V dropped 3 bases and J dropped 0 bases, with 8 bases sitting between them. The CDR3 coding sequence is TGTGCCAGCAGCTTGGGGTTCCCTAACTATGGCTACACCTTC. Translating it yields CASSLGFPNYGYTF. The variable domain in full, completed from reference TRBV7-2 and TRBJ1-2, reads GAGVSQSPSNKVTEKGKDVELRCDPISGHTALYWYRQSLGQGLEFLIYFQGNSAPDKSGLPSDRFSAERTGGSVSTLTIQRTQQEDSAVYLCASSLGFPNYGYTFGSGTRLTVV.

The chain recombines TRBV5-1 with TRBJ1-4; 11 bases line up with TRBD1. The CDR3 has 14 amino acids. V lost 3 bases and J lost 7; bases outside the gene matches: 2. Germline assignment: CDR1 SGHRS and CDR2 YFSETQ. CDR3 coding DNA: TGCGCCAGCAGCTCTGGACAGGGGGCTGAAAAACTGTTTTTT. This sequence encodes CASSSGQGAEKLFF.

This clonotype was detected a few times. The CDR3 nucleotides read TGCGCCAGCAGCCAAGTTTCCGGGGCCGCCAGGCAGTTCTTC. It yields the protein CASSQVSGAARQFF. This rearrangement joins TRBV4-3 to TRBJ2-1; tentatively, D is TRBD1 or TRBD2 (5 bases each). V was clipped by 1 base and J by 12 bases, with 16 bases between them. This CDR3 has 14 residues. CDR1 LGHNA and CDR2 YSLEER come from the germline V gene.

This clonotype was seen a few times. This sequence joins TRBV20-1 and TRBJ2-5, with 8 bases fitting TRBD1. This CDR3 has 14 residues. From germline, CDR1 is DFQATT and CDR2 SNEGSKA (reference sequence). V dropped 0 bases and J dropped 7; count of bases not matched to a gene: 7. The CDR3 nucleotides are TGCAGTGCTAGAGAGGGACAGGACCGGTCGACCCAGTACTTC. Translating gives CSAREGQDRSTQYF.

This clonotype showed up many times. J is TRBJ2-4 and V is TRBV29-1; D is perhaps TRBD1 or TRBD2 (5 bases each). The CDR3 is made up of 12 amino acids. Trimming removed 4 bases at V and 5 bases at J, with 9 bases between. Germline V gene sequence: CDR1 SQVTM, CDR2 ANQGSEA. In DNA, the CDR3 is TGCAGCGTTGCTGGGGGAGAAAACATTCAGTACTTC. It is translated as CSVAGGENIQYF.

This clonotype was counted a few times. This chain uses TRBV4-3 with TRBJ1-2, with D maybe TRBD1 (5 bases). V lost 0 bases, J lost 5 bases, and 13 bases lay in between. CDR1 is LGHNA, CDR2 YSLEER, per germline. The CDR3 runs 15 residues. CDR3 amino acids: CASSQDWGISYGYTF. In DNA form, the CDR3 reads TGCGCCAGCAGCCAAGATTGGGGGATTTCGTATGGCTACACCTTC.

The gene calls are TRBV7-9 and TRBJ1-5, with no clear D. Germline V lookup: CDR1 SEHNR, CDR2 FQNEAQ (reference sequence). Trimming stripped 5 bases from V and 4 bases from J, with 15 bases between. The CDR3 is made up of 15 amino acids. The CDR3 region is CASSQGRGGNQPQHF. DNA of the CDR3: TGTGCCAGCAGCCAAGGCCGCGGTGGGAATCAGCCCCAGCATTTT.

This clonotype was seen more than once but under ten times. The chain joins TRBV28 to TRBJ2-1; tentative D call: TRBD2 (5 bases). Trimming pared 5 bases from V and 3 bases from J, leaving 17 bases between. This CDR3 contains 16 residues. CDR1 MDHEN and CDR2 SYDVKM come from the germline V gene. The CDR3 protein is CASSPTGVLVYNEQFF. CDR3 DNA: TGTGCCAGCAGTCCCACCGGGGTCCTTGTCTACAATGAGCAGTTCTTC.

This clonotype was seen more than once but under ten times. The rearrangement uses TRBV12-5 and TRBJ2-4; D is unclear. Germline assignment: CDR1 LGHNT and CDR2 FRNRAP. The V end lost 0 bases, the J end lost 4 bases, and 4 bases lay between the germline ends. CDR3 length: 13 residues. The CDR3 coding sequence is TGTGCTAGTGGTTTGGTTGGGAAAAACATTCAGTACTTC. Protein sequence: CASGLVGKNIQYF.

The rearrangement joins TRBV5-1 to TRBJ2-7, with 7 nucleotides matching TRBD2. The J segment lost 5 bases and the V segment lost 1 base, leaving 12 bases of the junction unmatched. Germline CDR1 and CDR2: SGHRS and YFSETQ. CDR3 length: 16 amino acids. In DNA, the CDR3 is TGCGCCAGCAGCTTGAAAGGTTTGCAGGGAGGGGACGAGCAGTACTTC. This translates into CASSLKGLQGGDEQYF.

The table lists this clonotype with a few counts. DNA of the CDR3: TGTGCCAGCAGCCCTACCCACAATGAGCAGTTCTTC. Translating it yields CASSPTHNEQFF. The chain couples TRBV3-1 to TRBJ2-1; D ambiguous. Germline V CDR1 and CDR2: LGHDT, YNNKEL (reference sequence). V was pared by 4 bases and J by 5 bases, with 6 bases between. CDR3 length: 12 amino acids.

The V gene is TRBV2, the J gene TRBJ1-5; D call uncertain. Trimming shortened V by 1 base and J by 6 bases, and 4 bases separated the two germline ends. Per germline, CDR1 SNHLY and CDR2 FYNNEI. The CDR3 contains 12 residues. CDR3 sequence reads: CASSEELQPQHF. The CDR3 DNA sequence: TGTGCCAGCAGTGAAGAGCTTCAGCCCCAGCATTTT.

The rearrangement joins TRBV6-5 to TRBJ1-2; a weak D match, TRBD1 (5 bases). Germline-derived CDR1 and CDR2 are MNHEY and SVGAGI. This CDR3 comprises 16 residues. V lost 5 bases to trimming and J lost 4 bases, with 20 bases between them. In nucleotides, the CDR3 is TGTGCCAGCAGTCCGCTGGTGGGGGTTCTTGGCTATGGCTACACCTTC. Its protein is CASSPLVGVLGYGYTF.